This T cell receptor beta chain is drawn from a study of metastatic and nonmetastatic thyroid tumors. Thyroid surgery had not been preceded by any treatment in any patient. V shed 0 bases and J shed 0 bases, with 22 bases lying between them. Germline CDR1 and CDR2: SGDLS and YYNGEE. This CDR3 is built from 21 residues. TCRdb used MiXCR to call clones anew from the PCR reads. The sample lists tens of thousands of clones, under 30% occurring once. The sequence was collected from a female donor with papillary thyroid cancer or a benign thyroid nodule (not recorded which). Some clones in this sample may be carry-over from other donors' samples. This chain links TRBV9 with TRBJ2-6, with a tentative D call TRBD1 (5 bases). The material sequenced was blood. CDR3 region: CASSVAKDRTAINSGANVLTF. The CDR3 nucleotides read TGTGCCAGCAGCGTAGCTAAAGACAGAACTGCCATCAACTCTGGGGCCAACGTCCTGACTTTC.